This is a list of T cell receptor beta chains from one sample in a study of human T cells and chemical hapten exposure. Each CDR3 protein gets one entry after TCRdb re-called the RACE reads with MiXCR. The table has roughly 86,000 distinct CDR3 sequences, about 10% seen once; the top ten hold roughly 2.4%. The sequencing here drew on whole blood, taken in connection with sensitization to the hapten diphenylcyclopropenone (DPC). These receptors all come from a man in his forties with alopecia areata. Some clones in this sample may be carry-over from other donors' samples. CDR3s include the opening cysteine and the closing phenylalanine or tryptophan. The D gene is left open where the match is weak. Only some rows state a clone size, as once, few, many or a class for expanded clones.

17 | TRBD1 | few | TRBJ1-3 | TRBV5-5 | TGTGCCAGCAGCGGAGGGACAGGGGGTATGACTGGAAACACCATATATTTT | CASSGGTGGMTGNTIYF
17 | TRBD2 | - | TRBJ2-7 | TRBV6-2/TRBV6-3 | TGTGCCAGCAAAAAACTGGGCCCGGGACTAGCGGGAGATGAGCAGTACTTC | CASKKLGPGLAGDEQYF
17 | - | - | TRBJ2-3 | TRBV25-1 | TGTGCCAGCAGTGAATTTGCCCGAGGACTGAACACAGATACGCAGTATTTT | CASSEFARGLNTDTQYF
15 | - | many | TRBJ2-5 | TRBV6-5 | TGTGCCAGCAGTTCGCAGGGGTTCCGGCGAGAGACCCAGTACTTC | CASSSQGFRRETQYF
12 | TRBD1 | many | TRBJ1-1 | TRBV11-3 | TGTGCCACCCGACAGGGAAACACTGAAGCTTTCTTT | CATRQGNTEAFF
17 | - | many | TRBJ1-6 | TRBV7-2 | TGTGCCAGCAGCTTAGAAGGGTCGGGCTCCTATAATTCACCCCTCCACTTT | CASSLEGSGSYNSPLHF
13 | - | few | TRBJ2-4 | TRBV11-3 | TGTGCCAGCAGCTTAGATCCGCAGACTAACCCCTACTTC | CASSLDPQTNPYF
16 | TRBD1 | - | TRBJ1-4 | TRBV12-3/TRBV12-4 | TGTGCCAGCAGTTTAAGGGCAGGGGGCAACGATGAAAAACTGTTTTTT | CASSLRAGGNDEKLFF
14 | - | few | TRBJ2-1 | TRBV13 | TGTGCCAGCAGCTCGTGGACAGCCTACAATGAGCAGTTCTTC | CASSSWTAYNEQFF
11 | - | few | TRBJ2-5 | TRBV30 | TGTGCCTGTACAGGTTTTGGGACCCAGTACTTC | CACTGFGTQYF
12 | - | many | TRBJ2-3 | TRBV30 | TGTGCCTGGACAGGAGAAAGAGATACGCAGTATTTT | CAWTGERDTQYF
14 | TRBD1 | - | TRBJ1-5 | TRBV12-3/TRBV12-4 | TGTGCCAGCAGTGGGACAGGGGGCGGTCAGCCCCAGCATTTT | CASSGTGGGQPQHF
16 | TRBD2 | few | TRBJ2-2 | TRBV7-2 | TGTGCCAGCAGCCAGAGCGGGAACCTAGTCGCCGGGGAGCTGTTTTTT | CASSQSGNLVAGELFF
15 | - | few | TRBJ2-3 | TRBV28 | TGTGCCAGCAGTTTACTGCGACCGGCGGCAGATACGCAGTATTTT | CASSLLRPAADTQYF
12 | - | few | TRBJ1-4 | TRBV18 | TGTGCCAGCTCCGAAGGTGGGGAAAAACTGTTTTTT | CASSEGGEKLFF
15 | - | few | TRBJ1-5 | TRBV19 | TGTGCCAGTAGTATAGCTGGCCATCCGAATCAGCCCCAGCATTTT | CASSIAGHPNQPQHF
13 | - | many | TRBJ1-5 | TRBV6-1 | TGTGCCAGCAGCGGGACCCGGGATCAGCCCCAGCATTTT | CASSGTRDQPQHF
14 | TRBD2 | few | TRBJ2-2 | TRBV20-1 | TGCAGTGCTTTTACTAGCGGGTCGACCGGGGAGCTGTTTTTT | CSAFTSGSTGELFF
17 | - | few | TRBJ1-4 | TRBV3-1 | TGTGCCAGCAGCCAATGGGGAGACAGGCCAAATAATGAAAAACTGTTTTTT | CASSQWGDRPNNEKLFF
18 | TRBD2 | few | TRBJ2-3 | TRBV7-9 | TGTGCCAGCAGCAGGGGGGTCACTAGCGGGACCGACCGGGATACGCAGTATTTT | CASSRGVTSGTDRDTQYF
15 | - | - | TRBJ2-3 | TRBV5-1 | TGCGCCAGCAGGACGGCAGGGGCTCGCACAGATACGCAGTATTTT | CASRTAGARTDTQYF
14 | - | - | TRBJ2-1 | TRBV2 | TGTGCCAGCAGTGAAGCGGATTCCTACAATGAGCAGTTCTTC | CASSEADSYNEQFF
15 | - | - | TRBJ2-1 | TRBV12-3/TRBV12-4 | TGTGCCAGCAAACCCGGCAGGAGCTCCTACAATGAGCAGTTCTTC | CASKPGRSSYNEQFF
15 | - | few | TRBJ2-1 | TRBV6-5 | TGTGCCAGCAGCCCGGACGAGAGCTCCTACAATGAGCAGTTCTTC | CASSPDESSYNEQFF
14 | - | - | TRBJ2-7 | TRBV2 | TGTGCCAGCAGTGTCTTCGGTGACAGCAACGAGCAGTACTTC | CASSVFGDSNEQYF
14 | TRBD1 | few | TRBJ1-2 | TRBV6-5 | TGTGCCAGCAGTCAGCCGGGACAGGGGTTTGGCTACACCTTC | CASSQPGQGFGYTF
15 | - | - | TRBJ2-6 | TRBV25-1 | TGTGCCAGCAGTGAATCCATCTCTGGGGCCAACGTCCTGACTTTC | CASSESISGANVLTF
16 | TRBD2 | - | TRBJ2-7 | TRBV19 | TGTGCCAGTAGTATCGGGACTAGCGGAAGCTCCTACGAGCAGTACTTC | CASSIGTSGSSYEQYF
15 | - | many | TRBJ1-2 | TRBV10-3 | TGTGCCATCAGTGAGTCTTCGGGGCAGGGTTATGGCTACACCTTC | CAISESSGQGYGYTF
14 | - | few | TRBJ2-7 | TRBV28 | TGTGCCAGCAGTTTATTGCATACGTCTGGGGAGCAGTACTTC | CASSLLHTSGEQYF
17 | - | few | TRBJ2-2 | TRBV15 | TGTGCCACCAGCAGCTTTTGGTCTAGCCGTGTTGCCGGGGAGCTGTTTTTT | CATSSFWSSRVAGELFF
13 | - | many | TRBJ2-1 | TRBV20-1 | TGCAGTGCTAGAGATTGGAGCAACAATGAGCAGTTCTTC | CSARDWSNNEQFF
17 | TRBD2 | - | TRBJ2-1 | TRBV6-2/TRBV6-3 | TGTGCCAGCAGTTTTATCCTAGCGGGAGTGGGAAACAATGAGCAGTTCTTC | CASSFILAGVGNNEQFF
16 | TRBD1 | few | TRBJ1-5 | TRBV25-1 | TGTGCCAGCAGTCCAACTGGGGGGACAGGGCATCAGCCCCAGCATTTT | CASSPTGGTGHQPQHF
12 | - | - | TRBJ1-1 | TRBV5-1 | TGCGCCAGCGGAGCGGTGGGAACTGAAGCTTTCTTT | CASGAVGTEAFF
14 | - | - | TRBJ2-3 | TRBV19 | TGTGCCACCGCTAATAGGCCAGGCACAGATACGCAGTATTTT | CATANRPGTDTQYF
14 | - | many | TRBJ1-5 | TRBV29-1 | TGCAGCGTTGTTGTAGGTGCTAGCAATCAGCCCCAGCATTTT | CSVVVGASNQPQHF
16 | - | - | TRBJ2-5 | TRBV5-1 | TGCGCCAGCAGCTTTAGGGGAGAGGCGTACCAAGAGACCCAGTACTTC | CASSFRGEAYQETQYF
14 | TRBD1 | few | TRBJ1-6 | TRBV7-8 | TGTGCCAGCAGCCCCAGACAGGGTACTTCACCCCTCCACTTT | CASSPRQGTSPLHF
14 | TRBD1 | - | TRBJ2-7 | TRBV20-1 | TGCAGTGCTAGAGATGACAGGGGGCTATACGAGCAGTACTTC | CSARDDRGLYEQYF
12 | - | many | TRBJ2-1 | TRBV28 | TGTGCCAGCAGTCCCCCTTTCAATGAGCAGTTCTTC | CASSPPFNEQFF
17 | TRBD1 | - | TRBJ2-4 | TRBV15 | TGTGCCACCAGCAGAGTGACAGGGGCCAAAGGCAAAAACATTCAGTACTTC | CATSRVTGAKGKNIQYF
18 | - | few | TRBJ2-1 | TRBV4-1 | TGCGCCAGCAGCCACAATGCCCCGGGGGCCCAGGGAGGGGTTGAGCAGTTCTTC | CASSHNAPGAQGGVEQFF
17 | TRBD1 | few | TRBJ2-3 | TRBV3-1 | TGTGCCAGCAGCCCAATCCCGGGACAGGGGAGCACAGATACGCAGTATTTT | CASSPIPGQGSTDTQYF
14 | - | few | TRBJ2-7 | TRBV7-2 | TGTGCCAGCAGCTTCGGCCAGGGAAACTACGAGCAGTACTTC | CASSFGQGNYEQYF
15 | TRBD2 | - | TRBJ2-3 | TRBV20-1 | TGCAGTGCTAGAGTACTAGCGGGAGAGAGAGATACGCAGTATTTT | CSARVLAGERDTQYF
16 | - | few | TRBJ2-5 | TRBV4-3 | TGCGCCAGCAGCCAAGATCTGACGAGTGTCAGGGAGACCCAGTACTTC | CASSQDLTSVRETQYF
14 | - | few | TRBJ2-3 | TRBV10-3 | TGTGCCATCAGTGAGGGACACACCACAGATACGCAGTATTTT | CAISEGHTTDTQYF
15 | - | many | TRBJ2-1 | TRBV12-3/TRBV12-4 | TGTGCCAGCAGTTTTTATACGGGATCCCCTGATGAGCAGTTCTTC | CASSFYTGSPDEQFF
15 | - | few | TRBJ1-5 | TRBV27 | TGTGCCAGCAGTTTCGGGGGAAGGCGCAATCAGCCCCAGCATTTT | CASSFGGRRNQPQHF
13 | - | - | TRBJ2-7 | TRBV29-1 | TGCAGCGTTGAAGATGGCCAGCGGTACGAGCAGTACTTC | CSVEDGQRYEQYF
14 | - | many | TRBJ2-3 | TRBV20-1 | TGCAGTGCTAGACTCGCCGGGACCTCAGATACGCAGTATTTT | CSARLAGTSDTQYF
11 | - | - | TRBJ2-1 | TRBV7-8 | TGTGCCAGCAGCCCCTCCTTTGAGCAGTTCTTC | CASSPSFEQFF
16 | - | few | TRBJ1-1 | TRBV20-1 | TGCAGTGCTACTTCGTCCCGAATAGGTTTGAACACTGAAGCTTTCTTT | CSATSSRIGLNTEAFF
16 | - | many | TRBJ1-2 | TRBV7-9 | TGTGCCAGCAGCTCAGGACAGTCCTGGGCTAACTATGGCTACACCTTC | CASSSGQSWANYGYTF
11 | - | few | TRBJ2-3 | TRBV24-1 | TGTGCCACCAGTTATATCGGTACGCAGTATTTT | CATSYIGTQYF
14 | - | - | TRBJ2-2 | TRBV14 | TGTGCCAGCAGCCGTGGGACGAACACCGGGGAGCTGTTTTTT | CASSRGTNTGELFF
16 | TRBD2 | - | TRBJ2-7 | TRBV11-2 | TGTGCCAGCAGCTTAAATCCGGGACTAGCGGGAGGGGAGCAGTACTTC | CASSLNPGLAGGEQYF
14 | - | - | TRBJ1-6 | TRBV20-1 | TGCAGTGCTAGAGATCAGGGCTATAATTCACCCCTCCACTTT | CSARDQGYNSPLHF